These T cell receptor beta chains were read from a single sample in a study of blood T cells in healthy people across ages. Each CDR3 protein gets one entry after TCRdb re-called the 5' RACE reads with MiXCR. The table has some 1.6 million distinct CDR3 sequences, around 36% seen once. Sequencing was done on a sample of blood. Receptor source: a woman aged 25-40 years in good health. CDR3s include the opening cysteine and the closing phenylalanine or tryptophan. Each record gives: J gene, clone size, D gene, CDR3 length, V gene, CDR3 protein, CDR3 DNA. The D gene is left open where the match is weak. Clone size is shown for a subset of rows, as once, few, many or a class of expanded clone.

TRBJ2-7 few TRBD2 15 TRBV5-1 CASSLGASGEYEQYF TGCGCCAGCAGCTTGGGGGCTAGCGGGGAATACGAGCAGTACTTC
TRBJ1-2 few TRBD1 16 TRBV5-6 CASSPRTGAMGAGYTF TGTGCCAGCAGCCCGAGGACAGGGGCGATGGGCGCTGGCTACACCTTC
TRBJ2-3 - - 14 TRBV6-6 CASSYSDSKGTQYF TGTGCCAGCAGTTACTCGGACTCCAAAGGGACGCAGTATTTT
TRBJ2-3 once - 14 TRBV25-1 CASSEPRGTDTQYF TGTGCCAGCAGTGAGCCCCGCGGCACAGATACGCAGTATTTT
TRBJ2-7 few - 14 TRBV27 CASSYGDGAYEQYF TGTGCCAGCAGTTACGGGGACGGCGCCTACGAGCAGTACTTC
TRBJ2-7 - - 12 TRBV20-1 CSAGPWEAEQYF TGCAGTGCTGGACCCTGGGAGGCGGAGCAGTACTTC
TRBJ2-5 - - 14 TRBV5-1 CASSLDHRQETQYF TGCGCCAGCAGCTTAGACCACCGCCAAGAGACCCAGTACTTC
TRBJ1-2 few - 12 TRBV29-1 CSALEGDYGYTF TGCAGCGCCCTAGAGGGAGATTATGGCTACACCTTC
TRBJ1-5 - - 14 TRBV30 CAWSVNRAPHPQHF TGTGCCTGGAGTGTGAACAGGGCCCCCCACCCCCAGCATTTT
TRBJ2-7 few - 14 TRBV7-9 CASSPPFPRDEQYF TGTGCCAGCAGCCCCCCCTTTCCGAGGGACGAGCAGTACTTC
TRBJ2-5 few - 15 TRBV11-2 CASSLMGREQETQYF TGTGCCAGCAGCTTAATGGGCAGGGAGCAAGAGACCCAGTACTTC
TRBJ2-7 - TRBD1 15 TRBV27 CASGYPGQGAREQYF TGTGCCAGCGGATATCCGGGACAGGGGGCGAGAGAGCAGTACTTC
TRBJ2-2 - TRBD2 16 TRBV6-1 CASSEVLAGFTGELFF TGTGCCAGCAGTGAAGTACTAGCGGGGTTCACCGGGGAGCTGTTTTTT
TRBJ2-5 few - 16 TRBV20-1 CSASPRLSGGGETQYF TGCAGTGCTTCCCCCCGACTGTCAGGAGGAGGAGAGACCCAGTACTTC
TRBJ2-1 - - 14 TRBV3-1 CASSQDGVQKTQFF TGTGCCAGCAGCCAGGACGGGGTTCAAAAGACCCAGTTCTTC
TRBJ2-5 many TRBD2 15 TRBV20-1 CSAGLRGGLQETQYF TGCAGTGCTGGCCTTCGGGGGGGATTACAAGAGACCCAGTACTTC
TRBJ2-5 many - 14 TRBV12-3/TRBV12-4 CASSLAGGTETQYF TGTGCCAGCAGTTTAGCAGGCGGGACGGAGACCCAGTACTTC
TRBJ2-5 - - 14 TRBV21-1 CASSSRVFAETQYF TGTGCCAGCAGCTCGCGAGTGTTTGCAGAGACCCAGTACTTC
TRBJ2-1 - - 16 TRBV2 CASSELRGSSYNEQFF TGTGCCAGCAGTGAATTACGGGGTAGCTCCTACAATGAGCAGTTCTTC
TRBJ2-3 few TRBD2 13 TRBV20-1 CSARGEGPDTQYF TGCAGTGCTAGAGGGGAGGGCCCAGATACGCAGTATTTT
TRBJ1-5 - TRBD1 17 TRBV4-1 CASSPTGTGVSNQPQHF TGCGCCAGCAGCCCCACCGGGACAGGGGTGAGCAATCAGCCCCAGCATTTT
TRBJ2-1 few - 15 TRBV4-1 CASSHDKSSYNEQFF TGCGCCAGCAGCCACGATAAGAGCTCCTACAATGAGCAGTTCTTC
TRBJ2-7 - TRBD2 18 TRBV2 CASSDPSGRRGRAHEQYF TGTGCCAGCAGTGATCCTAGCGGGAGAAGAGGGCGTGCGCACGAGCAGTACTTC
TRBJ2-1 few - 11 TRBV20-1 CSASPGAGQFF TGCAGTGCTAGTCCCGGGGCGGGGCAGTTCTTC
TRBJ2-7 few - 14 TRBV6-5 CASTSRARSYEQYF TGTGCCAGCACTTCGAGGGCGCGGTCGTACGAGCAGTACTTC
TRBJ2-3 few TRBD1 15 TRBV6-1 CASSAQGGNTDTQYF TGTGCCAGCAGTGCACAGGGGGGTAACACAGATACGCAGTATTTT
TRBJ1-2 few - 11 TRBV20-1 CSATKLLGYTF TGCAGTGCTACTAAGCTTCTGGGCTACACCTTC
TRBJ2-1 - - 15 TRBV7-9 CASSPGRTKPSEQFF TGTGCCAGCAGCCCAGGACGTACGAAACCAAGTGAGCAGTTCTTC
TRBJ2-7 many TRBD2 14 TRBV5-6 CASSFTSGTYEQYF TGTGCCAGCAGCTTCACTAGCGGAACCTACGAGCAGTACTTC
TRBJ2-7 - TRBD2 17 TRBV20-1 CSATSGTSRGSAYEQYF TGCAGTGCTACGTCCGGGACTAGCAGGGGGTCGGCCTACGAGCAGTACTTC
TRBJ2-1 few - 13 TRBV20-1 CSARRTAYNEQFF TGCAGTGCTAGAAGGACAGCCTACAATGAGCAGTTCTTC
TRBJ1-2 few - 15 TRBV28 CASTRRGAPNYGYTF TGTGCCAGCACCCGGCGGGGGGCTCCTAACTATGGCTACACCTTC
TRBJ2-7 - - 15 TRBV21-1 CASSKERGVPYEQYF TGTGCCAGCAGCAAAGAACGCGGGGTCCCCTACGAGCAGTACTTC
TRBJ2-7 - - 15 TRBV15 CATSRGSGLFVEQYF TGTGCCACCAGCAGAGGTTCCGGGCTGTTCGTCGAGCAGTACTTC
TRBJ1-2 few TRBD1 15 TRBV2 CASSESLDRGHGYTF TGTGCCAGCAGTGAGTCACTCGACAGGGGACATGGCTACACCTTC
TRBJ2-7 many TRBD1 12 TRBV29-1 CSVQGAHYEQYF TGCAGCGTACAGGGGGCCCACTACGAGCAGTACTTC
TRBJ2-1 few TRBD1 15 TRBV28 CASRKGAGGHNEQFF TGTGCCAGCAGAAAAGGGGCAGGGGGTCACAATGAGCAGTTCTTC
TRBJ2-3 - - 16 TRBV7-3 CASSSRSRDSTDTQYF TGTGCCAGCAGCTCGAGATCCAGGGATAGCACAGATACGCAGTATTTT
TRBJ2-7 - - 15 TRBV24-1 CTTSDSQAGSYEQYF TGTACCACCAGTGATAGCCAGGCGGGGTCCTACGAGCAGTACTTC
TRBJ2-1 - - 20 TRBV29-1 CCATQSGQRPVVFDPNEQFF TGCTGCGCCACGCAGAGCGGTCAACGCCCGGTCGTATTTGACCCAAATGAGCAGTTCTTC
TRBJ1-2 - - 14 TRBV11-2 CASSNEKANYGYTF TGTGCCAGCAGCAACGAGAAAGCTAACTATGGCTACACCTTC
TRBJ2-3 - TRBD2 15 TRBV7-9 CASSRTGTTRDTQYF TGTGCCAGCAGTCGGACCGGGACTACTCGTGATACGCAGTATTTT
TRBJ2-7 few TRBD1 15 TRBV27 CASSRGQGTFNEQYF TGTGCCAGCAGCCGAGGACAGGGGACTTTCAACGAGCAGTACTTC
TRBJ2-5 - TRBD2 15 TRBV20-1 CSARDQAGGQETQYF TGCAGTGCTAGAGATCAAGCGGGGGGGCAAGAGACCCAGTACTTC
TRBJ2-7 few - 12 TRBV20-1 CSARFSSYEQYF TGCAGTGCCAGGTTCAGCTCCTACGAGCAGTACTTC
TRBJ2-1 few - 17 TRBV7-2 CASSPKLGGTLNNEQFF TGTGCCAGCAGCCCTAAGCTCGGCGGGACTCTTAACAATGAGCAGTTCTTC
TRBJ2-1 - - 15 TRBV11-3 CASSLGSQDYNEQFF TGTGCCAGCAGCTTAGGTAGCCAGGACTACAATGAGCAGTTCTTC
TRBJ1-4 - TRBD1 14 TRBV20-1 CSARKGQRNEKLFF TGCAGTGCTAGGAAGGGACAGAGGAATGAAAAACTGTTTTTT